This T cell receptor (beta chain) appears in the sequencing data of a study of spatial heterogeneity in lung cancer. Study conclusions and caveats: TCRs found ubiquitously expanded in tumor appeared in blood more at resection than at follow-up.

Each TCR cDNA molecule carried a unique molecular identifier. Each CDR3 protein gets one entry after TCRdb re-called the 5' RACE reads with MiXCR. The sample comprises tens of thousands of distinct CDR3 sequences, around 5% of which are singletons, and more than 25% rests with the top ten. Trimming stripped 5 bases from V and 4 bases from J, with 18 bases between. Germline values: CDR1 SGHDT, CDR2 YYEEEE. The CDR3 totals 15 residues. This clonotype showed up many times. Its target is not known. Time point: sample taken at primary tumor resection. From tumor, nontumor lung or frozen PBMC, whole RNA was taken unsorted for sequencing. A total of roughly 72 untreated early-stage non-small cell lung cancer patients served as donors.

V and J are TRBV5-6 and TRBJ1-2, with D maybe TRBD1 (5 bases). The clonotype comes from a female donor with early-stage non-small cell lung cancer. The sequenced sample was PBMCs, obtained at surgery. The chain's CDR3 is CASRPRAGAIYGYTF. The CDR3 coding sequence is TGTGCCAGCAGACCAAGGGCCGGGGCCATCTATGGCTACACCTTC.